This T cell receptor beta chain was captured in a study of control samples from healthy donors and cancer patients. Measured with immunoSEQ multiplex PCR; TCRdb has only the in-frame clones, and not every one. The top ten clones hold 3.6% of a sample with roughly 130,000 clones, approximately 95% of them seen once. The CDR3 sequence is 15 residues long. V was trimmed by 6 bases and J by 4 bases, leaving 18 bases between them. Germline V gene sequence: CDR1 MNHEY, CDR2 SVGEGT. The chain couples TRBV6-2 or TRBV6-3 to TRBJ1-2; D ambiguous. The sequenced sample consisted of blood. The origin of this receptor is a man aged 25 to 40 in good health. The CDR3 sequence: CASSTDREFIYGYTF. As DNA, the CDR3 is TGTGCCAGCAGCACCGACCGGGAATTTATCTATGGCTACACCTTC.